This is a list of T cell receptor beta chains from one sample in a study of T cell changes during pregnancy in multiple sclerosis. Assay: immunoSEQ multiplex PCR; the TCRdb copy retains only in-frame clones and omits some. This sample has about 94,000 clones, with around 94% found just once. The source was peripheral blood, collected in the third trimester of pregnancy. The source of these receptors is a female donor with multiple sclerosis, enrolled in a pregnancy study. Both conserved end residues are part of each CDR3. Each record gives: J gene, D gene, V gene, clone size, CDR3 protein, CDR3 DNA. The D gene is left open where the match is weak. The size of a clone is reported for some rows only, either as once, few or many, or as a class for expanded clones.

TRBJ1-2,NA,TRBV7-9,NA,CASSLLTANYGYTF,TGTGCCAGCAGCTTATTGACAGCTAACTATGGCTACACCTTC
TRBJ1-1,NA,TRBV30,NA,CAWNSDFGAFF,TGTGCCTGGAACTCGGACTTTGGGGCTTTCTTT
TRBJ2-1,TRBD2,TRBV29-1,NA,CSAEREIVTEQFF,TGCAGCGCTGAGCGGGAGATCGTCACTGAGCAGTTCTTC
TRBJ2-1,TRBD2,TRBV7-6,once,CASSLATSGVYNEQFF,TGTGCCAGCAGCTTAGCGACTAGCGGGGTCTACAATGAGCAGTTCTTC
TRBJ1-5,NA,TRBV6-1,NA,CASSERGGHGGNQPQHF,TGTGCCAGCAGTGAAAGGGGGGGGCATGGGGGCAATCAGCCCCAGCATTTT
TRBJ2-1,TRBD2,TRBV16,NA,CASSQSSLAGRDNEQFF,TGTGCCAGCAGCCAAAGCTCATTAGCGGGAAGGGACAATGAGCAGTTCTTC
TRBJ1-1,TRBD1,TRBV4-3,NA,CASSQVRGGQGANTEAFF,TGCGCCAGCAGCCAAGTCCGGGGGGGACAGGGGGCCAACACTGAAGCTTTCTTT
TRBJ2-1,TRBD1,TRBV28,NA,CASSPQRTGNEQFF,TGTGCCAGCAGCCCCCAGAGGACAGGGAATGAGCAGTTCTTC
TRBJ2-7,TRBD1,TRBV29-1,NA,CSVLDRGWEQYF,TGCAGCGTTCTGGACAGGGGCTGGGAGCAGTACTTC
TRBJ2-7,TRBD1,TRBV4-1,NA,CASSQRQGDDEQYF,TGCGCCAGCAGCCAGAGACAGGGGGACGACGAGCAGTACTTC
TRBJ1-2,NA,TRBV27,NA,CASSLSGGKNQHGYTF,TGTGCCAGCAGTTTATCCGGGGGGAAGAACCAGCATGGCTACACCTTC
TRBJ2-7,TRBD1,TRBV9,NA,CASSVGRDSAYEQYF,TGTGCCAGCAGCGTAGGTCGGGACAGCGCCTACGAGCAGTACTTC
TRBJ1-1,TRBD1,TRBV6-1,NA,CASSYRDRVKTEAFF,TGTGCCAGCAGCTACCGGGACAGGGTTAAGACTGAAGCTTTCTTT
TRBJ2-1,NA,TRBV5-1,NA,CASSLVASEGEQFF,TGCGCCAGCAGCTTGGTCGCTAGCGAAGGTGAGCAGTTCTTC
TRBJ2-1,TRBD2,TRBV7-8,NA,CASSLTSATYNEQFF,TGTGCCAGCAGTTTGACTAGCGCGACCTACAATGAGCAGTTCTTC
TRBJ2-3,NA,TRBV28,NA,CASSPSRTTDTQYF,TGTGCCAGCAGTCCCTCTCGGACTACAGATACGCAGTATTTT
TRBJ2-1,NA,TRBV5-1,once,CASSLARGSYNEQFF,TGCGCCAGCAGCTTGGCTAGGGGGTCCTACAATGAGCAGTTCTTC
TRBJ1-1,NA,TRBV6-6,NA,CASSYLGDEAFF,TGTGCCAGCAGTTACCTGGGAGATGAAGCTTTCTTT
TRBJ2-7,NA,TRBV19,NA,CASSMDGTYEQYF,TGTGCCAGTAGTATGGACGGGACCTACGAGCAGTACTTC
TRBJ1-2,TRBD1,TRBV7-2,NA,CASSPPDRNYGYTF,TGTGCCAGCAGCCCCCCGGACAGGAACTATGGCTACACCTTC
TRBJ2-7,TRBD2,TRBV5-6,NA,CASSPLQTSGSHEQYF,TGTGCCAGCAGCCCTCTACAAACTAGCGGGAGCCACGAGCAGTACTTC
TRBJ2-1,NA,TRBV19,NA,CASSNPGAYNEQFF,TGTGCCAGTAGTAACCCAGGGGCGTACAATGAGCAGTTCTTC
TRBJ2-5,NA,TRBV27,NA,CASSLMSGLIQYF,TGTGCCAGCAGTTTAATGTCAGGCCTAATCCAGTACTTC
TRBJ2-2,TRBD1,TRBV5-4,NA,CASSFGAQGTGELFF,TGTGCCAGCAGCTTTGGGGCACAGGGGACCGGGGAGCTGTTTTTT
TRBJ2-6,TRBD1,TRBV19,NA,CASSMDRGQSGANVLTF,TGTGCCAGTAGTATGGACAGGGGGCAGTCTGGGGCCAACGTCCTGACTTTC
TRBJ2-3,TRBD2,TRBV10-3,NA,CAIRGERETTDTQYF,TGTGCCATCCGAGGGGAGCGGGAGACCACAGATACGCAGTATTTT
TRBJ2-1,TRBD2,TRBV5-4,NA,CASSSGTSLSRNYNEQFF,TGTGCCAGCAGTTCCGGGACTAGCCTATCACGTAACTACAATGAGCAGTTCTTC
TRBJ1-1,TRBD1,TRBV19,NA,CASSIDPDRGRLYTEAFF,TGTGCCAGTAGTATAGATCCGGACAGGGGGCGTTTGTACACTGAAGCTTTCTTT
TRBJ2-1,TRBD2,TRBV9,NA,CASSVAGLALLGSYNEQFF,TGTGCCAGCAGCGTAGCTGGACTAGCCCTCTTAGGATCGTACAATGAGCAGTTCTTC
TRBJ1-4,TRBD1,TRBV7-9,NA,CASSLGDRFNEKLFF,TGTGCCAGCAGCTTAGGGGACAGGTTTAATGAAAAACTGTTTTTT
TRBJ2-1,NA,TRBV4-1,once,CASSQVGLAGEQFF,TGCGCCAGCAGCCAAGTGGGTCTGGCGGGCGAGCAGTTCTTC
TRBJ2-1,TRBD2,TRBV7-2,NA,CASSLSPSGRSAGYEQFF,TGTGCCAGCAGCTTATCCCCTAGCGGGAGGTCCGCGGGTTATGAGCAGTTCTTC
TRBJ2-3,TRBD2,TRBV2,NA,CASRGLGGRADTQYF,TGTGCCAGCAGGGGGTTGGGCGGGAGGGCAGATACGCAGTATTTT
TRBJ2-7,TRBD1,TRBV7-2,NA,CASSIRQGYEQYF,TGTGCCAGCAGCATCCGACAGGGATACGAGCAGTACTTC
TRBJ1-2,NA,TRBV12-5,NA,CASGLTTHSANYGYTF,TGTGCTAGTGGTTTGACGACACACTCAGCTAACTATGGCTACACCTTC
TRBJ2-1,TRBD1,TRBV11-3,once,CASSPRDRANNEQFF,TGTGCCAGCAGCCCCCGGGACAGAGCAAACAATGAGCAGTTCTTC
TRBJ2-3,NA,TRBV28,NA,CASSLLRAGDTQYF,TGTGCCAGCAGTTTACTTAGGGCGGGAGATACGCAGTATTTT
TRBJ2-7,NA,TRBV14,NA,CASSHYPPYEQYF,TGTGCCAGCAGCCACTACCCACCCTACGAGCAGTACTTC
TRBJ1-2,TRBD1,TRBV30,NA,CAWRSPGTGFNYGYTF,TGTGCCTGGAGATCCCCCGGGACAGGATTTAACTATGGCTACACCTTC
TRBJ1-1,NA,TRBV7-9,NA,CASGRGGRAEAFF,TGTGCCAGCGGTCGCGGAGGGAGGGCTGAAGCTTTCTTT